This TCR beta chain is drawn from a study of graft-versus-host responses after intestinal transplantation. The protocol was immunoSEQ multiplex PCR, while the TCRdb copy is restricted to in-frame clones and leaves out a portion. Among about 86,000 clones listed, roughly 90% were seen once. This CDR3 region has 12 residues. The germline gives CDR1 SEHNR, CDR2 FQNEAQ (reference sequence). V gave up 2 bases and J gave up 5 bases, with 6 bases separating them. As concerns this clone: No antigen is known for it.

V is TRBV7-9 and J is TRBJ2-5; D gene unclear. The TCR was taken from a human donor who received an intestinal transplant. The input for sequencing was unstimulated CD8+ T cells sorted from spleen or lymph node cells, taken before intestinal transplant. The CDR3 DNA sequence: TGTGCCAGCAGCTTAAGAGAGGAGACCCAGTACTTC. Protein sequence: CASSLREETQYF.